These 25 T cell receptor beta chains originate from one sample sequenced in a study of vaccination effects on CD4 cells after COVID-19. Expansion of antigen-specific CD4+ T cells with viral peptide pools was carried out by the ViraFEST assay before sequencing. Once cultured for approximately 10 days, the cells underwent separation to obtain CD4+ T cells. From March to December 2020, the person had a SARS-CoV-2 infection that was confirmed by PCR. Their specific antigens are unknown. The assay was immunoSEQ multiplex PCR, and TCRdb's table has in-frame clones only and misses some. The sample contains 70,000 or so clones, roughly 73% of which appear only once. Specimen: CD4+ T cells from PBMCs cultured with HIV peptides, collected before COVID-19 vaccination. As to subset: HIV-1 Nef peptide pool negative control/reference culture. The receptors were sampled from a human donor who had a prior SARS-CoV-2 infection.

The V gene is TRBV5-1, the J gene TRBJ1-4; D not certain. This CDR3 has 14 residues. Between the trimmed V and J ends, which lost 4 bases and 2 bases, there was a span of 9 bases. Germline values: CDR1 SGHRS, CDR2 YFSETQ. CDR3 bases: TGCGCCAGCAGCAAAAGCGGCACTAATGAAAAACTGTTTTTT. Protein product: CASSKSGTNEKLFF.

The chain employs TRBV5-1 and TRBJ1-4; D not certain. The CDR3 covers 13 residues. V lost 2 bases and J 1 base, leaving 3 bases between the germline ends. Germline loops: CDR1 SGHRS, CDR2 YFSETQ. CDR3 nucleotide sequence: TGCGCCAGCAGCTTTGGAACTAATGAAAAACTGTTTTTT. Protein sequence: CASSFGTNEKLFF.

This clone was seen a handful of times. The rearrangement links TRBV7-9 to TRBJ1-1; 7 bases fit TRBD1. The CDR3 spans 11 residues. V was clipped by 7 bases and J by 10 bases; unmatched bases: 6. Germline CDR1 is SEHNR and CDR2 is FQNEAQ (reference sequence). CDR3 in amino acids: CASTTGQVAFF. CDR3 nucleotides: TGTGCCAGCACCACCGGACAGGTAGCTTTCTTT.

This chain connects TRBV30 to TRBJ1-1; D is undetermined. Trimming took off 0 bases at V and 9 bases at J, with 8 bases between the two ends. Germline V gene lookup returns CDR1 GTSNPN and CDR2 SVGIG (reference sequence). This CDR3 is 11 amino acids long. Here the CDR3 DNA reads TGTGCCTGGAGTGTTGAGCTACAAGCTTTCTTT. Its protein product is CAWSVELQAFF.

V is TRBV6-5 and J is TRBJ2-5, with D perhaps given as TRBD1 or TRBD2 (5 bases each). The CDR3 length is 14 residues. Germline V gene lookup returns CDR1 MNHEY and CDR2 SVGAGI. V dropped 4 bases and J dropped 0 bases, with 9 bases sitting between them. DNA for the CDR3: TGTGCCAGCAGTTTGGGACGGAACCAAGAGACCCAGTACTTC. Amino acids: CASSLGRNQETQYF.

The chain couples TRBV24-1 to TRBJ1-5; D call uncertain. V was shortened by 5 bases and J by 5 bases, with 12 bases between the two germline ends. The CDR3 contains 14 residues. Germline V gene sequence: CDR1 KGHDR, CDR2 SFDVKD. The CDR3 DNA reads as TGTGCCACCAGTGCCACGCCGAGGGATCAGCCCCAGCATTTT. Protein sequence: CATSATPRDQPQHF.

The chain employs TRBV28 and TRBJ1-3; D might be TRBD1 (5 bases). The V end lost 10 bases, the J end lost 4 bases, and 14 bases lay between the germline ends. CDR3 length equals 13 residues. The V gene's germline CDR1 is MDHEN and CDR2 SYDVKM. Written as DNA, the CDR3 is TGTGCCACGTATTGGGGGGACGGAAACACCATATATTTT. It codes for CATYWGDGNTIYF.

This clone was observed a few times. The genes are TRBV3-1 (or the pseudogene TRBV3-2) and TRBJ1-4; 7 bases agree with TRBD1. V lost 6 bases to trimming and J lost 5 bases; unmatched junction nucleotides: 9. The CDR3 consists of 15 residues. From germline, CDR1 is LGHDT and CDR2 YNNKEL (reference sequence). CDR3 nucleotide sequence: TGTGCCAGCAGTACTGCCAGACAGGGCAATGAAAAACTGTTTTTT. Its translation: CASSTARQGNEKLFF.

The chain links TRBV5-1 to TRBJ1-1; D is undetermined. Per germline, CDR1 SGHRS and CDR2 YFSETQ. The CDR3 consists of 11 residues. Between the trimmed V and J ends, which lost 5 bases and 2 bases, there was a span of 4 bases. In DNA form, the CDR3 reads TGCGCCAGCAGGGAAAACACTGAAGCTTTCTTT. Amino acid sequence: CASRENTEAFF.

The count of this clone is one. This chain links TRBV19 with TRBJ1-2; D uncertain. V was trimmed by 3 bases and J by 7 bases, leaving 15 bases between them. CDR1 and CDR2 (germline): LNHDA, SQIVND (reference sequence). CDR3 length: 14 residues. The CDR3 DNA is TGTGCCAGTAGTATGCCCCCAAGTCGGGCTGGCTACACCTTC. The encoded protein is CASSMPPSRAGYTF.

The genes are TRBV7-2 and TRBJ2-4; the match to TRBD2 covers 9 bases. The CDR3 spans 14 residues. Germline trimming cut 4 bases from V and 6 bases from J; bases unmatched to any gene: 4. CDR1 is SGHTA and CDR2 is FQGNSA in the germline V gene. The CDR3, as DNA: TGTGCCAGCAGCTCGACTAGCGGTGGAAACATTCAGTACTTC. It is translated as CASSSTSGGNIQYF.

The chain joins TRBV5-1 to TRBJ2-1; 12 nucleotides match TRBD1. Looked up from germline, CDR1 is SGHRS and CDR2 is YFSETQ. The CDR3 totals 18 residues. Unmatched junction bases numbered 13, after V lost 4 bases and J lost 5 bases. The CDR3 protein is CASSQNVLGQGANNEQFF. In DNA, the CDR3 is TGCGCCAGCAGCCAAAACGTACTGGGACAGGGGGCCAACAATGAGCAGTTCTTC.

This clone has just a few counts. The V and J genes are TRBV11-2 and TRBJ1-1; D may be TRBD1 (5 bases). Trimming cost V 0 bases and J 1 base, with 15 bases left between them. Germline values: CDR1 SGHAT, CDR2 FQNNGV. The CDR3 contains 17 residues. Here the CDR3 reads CASSLEGGRAWNTEAFF. CDR3 coding DNA: TGTGCCAGCAGCTTAGAGGGGGGAAGGGCTTGGAACACTGAAGCTTTCTTT.

The rearrangement uses TRBV4-2 and TRBJ2-5; 11 bases map to TRBD2. The CDR3 is 18 amino acids. The V and J ends lost 0 bases and 4 bases, in that order; junction bases with no gene match: 10. Germline V gene data show CDR1 as LGHNA and CDR2 as YNFKEQ. CDR3 loop: CASSQELRLAGRGETQYF. CDR3 nucleotides: TGTGCCAGCAGCCAAGAGTTGAGACTAGCGGGAAGGGGAGAGACCCAGTACTTC.

This sequence joins TRBV7-3 and TRBJ2-5; 10 bases fit TRBD1. Germline V gene data show CDR1 as SGHTA and CDR2 as FQGTGA. The CDR3 covers 16 residues. V shed 3 bases, J shed 5 bases, and the junction held 9 bases outside the gene matches. CDR3 protein: CASSLGQGFGGETQYF. As DNA, the CDR3 is TGTGCCAGCAGCTTGGGACAGGGGTTTGGAGGGGAGACCCAGTACTTC. Full variable domain (missing parts from reference TRBV7-3 and TRBJ2-5): GAGVSQTPSNKVTEKGKYVELRCDPISGHTALYWYRQSLGQGPEFLIYFQGTGAADDSGLPNDRFFAVRPEGSVSTLKIQRTERGDSAVYLCASSLGQGFGGETQYFGPGTRLLVL.

This clone appeared once. The chain uses TRBV2 and TRBJ2-6; maybe TRBD1 (6 bases). Germline-derived CDR1 and CDR2 are SNHLY and FYNNEI. The CDR3 length is 16 residues. Deletions cut 6 bases from V and 4 bases from J, with 16 bases between. The CDR3 is CASRKTRGSGANVLTF. CDR3 DNA: TGTGCCAGCAGAAAGACCAGGGGTTCGGGGGCCAACGTCCTGACTTTC.

V and J are TRBV6-1 and TRBJ2-7, with D unresolved. The CDR3 has 15 residues. V lost 2 bases to trimming and J lost 9 bases, with 20 bases between them. CDR1 is MNHNS and CDR2 is SASEGT in the germline V gene. CDR3 protein: CASSEFGWAGDAQYF. The CDR3 bases are TGTGCCAGCAGTGAATTCGGTTGGGCAGGCGACGCGCAGTACTTC.

The V and J genes are TRBV14 and TRBJ1-1, with D possibly being TRBD1 (5 bases). This CDR3 is built from 13 residues. Germline V lookup: CDR1 SGHDN, CDR2 FVKESK. V dropped 4 bases and J dropped 6 bases, with 12 bases sitting between them. The CDR3 DNA sequence: TGTGCCAGCAGCCCCTTCGAGACAGCTGAAGCTTTCTTT. This sequence encodes CASSPFETAEAFF.

The rearrangement links TRBV18 to TRBJ1-1, with TRBD1 matching over 7 bases. V trimming: 4 bases; J trimming: 1 base; junction bases outside the gene matches: 6. The CDR3 spans 15 residues. Germline V CDR1 and CDR2: KGHSH, LQKENI. The CDR3 bases are TGTGCCAGCTCACACGGTGGGACAGCGAACACTGAAGCTTTCTTT. Its protein product is CASSHGGTANTEAFF.

V and J are TRBV6-5 and TRBJ2-7; 8 nucleotides agree with TRBD2. Germline V gene sequence: CDR1 MNHEY, CDR2 SVGAGI. The length of the CDR3 is 15 residues. The ends lost 5 bases at V and 4 bases at J; junction bases unmatched: 10. The CDR3 protein is CASSMGLGEKYEQYF. The CDR3 DNA follows: TGTGCCAGCAGTATGGGACTAGGGGAGAAATACGAGCAGTACTTC.

This sequence joins TRBV6-5 and TRBJ1-1; no firm D call. Germline CDR1 reads MNHEY; CDR2 reads SVGAGI. V lost 2 bases, J lost 7 bases, and 8 bases lay in between. This CDR3 has 12 amino acids. The CDR3 sequence: CASSYLAGEAFF. The CDR3 coding sequence is TGTGCCAGCAGTTACCTGGCCGGTGAAGCTTTCTTT.

The chain carries TRBV5-6 and TRBJ2-7; possible D gene TRBD1, 6 bases. V was cut by 3 bases and J by 2 bases, with 12 bases left in between. The CDR3 covers 14 residues. CDR1 is SGHDT and CDR2 is YYEEEE in the germline V gene. CDR3 amino acids: CASSSLTGAYEQYF. The CDR3, as DNA: TGTGCCAGCAGCTCCCTGACAGGTGCCTACGAGCAGTACTTC.

The gene calls are TRBV5-6 and TRBJ2-3; 12 bases are shared with TRBD2. Germline V lookup: CDR1 SGHDT, CDR2 YYEEEE. This CDR3 is built from 18 residues. After removal of 0 bases from V and 0 bases from J, the junction contained 5 bases not matched to a gene. The CDR3 DNA follows: TGTGCCAGCAGCTTGGGACTAGCGGGGGCCCGGAGCACAGATACGCAGTATTTT. This translates into CASSLGLAGARSTDTQYF.

The chain carries TRBV5-6 and TRBJ2-1, with 11 bases identical to TRBD2. Germline V gene data show CDR1 as SGHDT and CDR2 as YYEEEE. Trimming took 4 bases from V and 3 from J; bases not matched to a gene: 3. The length of the CDR3 is 15 residues. In DNA, the CDR3 is TGTGCCAGCAGCGCGGGACTAGCGGACTACAATGAGCAGTTCTTC. Translating it yields CASSAGLADYNEQFF. The variable domain in full, with the rest retrieved from reference TRBV5-6 and TRBJ2-1, is DAGVTQSPTHLIKTRGQQVTLRCSPKSGHDTVSWYQQALGQGPQFIFQYYEEEERQRGNFPDRFSGHQFPNYSSELNVNALLLGDSALYLCASSAGLADYNEQFFGPGTRLTVL.

J is TRBJ1-3 and V is TRBV9; D remains ambiguous. Trimming removed 3 bases from V and 4 bases from J, with 5 bases in between. The CDR3 covers 12 residues. Germline V CDR1 and CDR2: SGDLS, YYNGEE. DNA of the CDR3: TGTGCCAGCAGCGGACCGGGAAACACCATATATTTT. It specifies CASSGPGNTIYF.